This note documents a single TCR beta chain sequence. Its antigen is not identified. With V trimmed by 7 bases and J by 7 bases, 13 bases remained unmatched. The V gene's germline CDR1 is MNHNS and CDR2 SASEGT. This CDR3 comprises 15 residues. Amplification yielded TCR beta CDR3 regions, with RNA transcripts as the source. Primed by the HTBI set, a first-round RT-PCR was run on the TCR CDR3. Via MiXCR, TCRdb re-called the multiplex PCR reads, giving one row per CDR3 protein. The data contain a few hundred thousand distinct CDR3 sequences, 15% to 20% of them singletons. These data belong to a study of T cells in Graves' hyperthyroidism and ophthalmopathy. Study-level results: Classification by a 13 V-J model distinguished ophthalmopathy from stable hyperthyroidism. Prediction of ophthalmopathy progression came a median around 7.1 months pre-onset. Most expanded thyroid clonotypes above 0.001 recurred in blood.

Clinicians diagnosed patients from clinical symptoms, serum thyroxine and TRAb, thyroid ultrasound and orbital computed tomography. The specimen sequenced was blood. The rearrangement links TRBV6-1 to TRBJ2-1; 7 bases are shared with TRBD1. The sequence derives from a woman in her thirties or forties with Graves' ophthalmopathy. The CDR3 loop reads CASIRRQGALNEQFF. CDR3 nucleotide sequence: TGTGCCAGCATTAGGAGACAGGGCGCACTAAATGAGCAGTTCTTC.